Listed below are T cell receptor beta chains from one sample, sequenced in a study of patients and donors after allogeneic stem cell transplantation. TCRdb re-analysed the RT-PCR reads in MiXCR, keeping a single row per CDR3 protein. The sample includes about 960,000 distinct CDR3 sequences, approximately 19% of them seen just once. The specimen was blood, either unsorted or a sorted T cell fraction (not recorded which). The receptors here all came from a human donor who was either an allogeneic HSCT recipient or a stem cell or donor lymphocyte infusion donor (not recorded which). It is not recorded whose cells these are; they may come from a transplant donor. The CDR3 runs from the conserved cysteine through the conserved F or W. The D gene is left open where the match is weak. For some rows the clone size is stated as once, few or many, or as a class when expanded; others skip it.

clone_size,d_call,v_call,j_call,cdr3_nt,cdr3_aa
NA,TRBD1,TRBV19,TRBJ2-7,TGTGCCAGTCGAGGGACAGCAGACTACGAGCAGTACTTC,CASRGTADYEQYF
many,TRBD1,TRBV12-3/TRBV12-4,TRBJ1-6,TGTGCCAGCAGGCAGGGACAGGGTCATGGATTACCCCTCCACTTT,CASRQGQGHGLPLHF
NA,TRBD2,TRBV20-1,TRBJ2-5,TGCAGTGCTAGTGCTACTAGCGGGGGACGACAAGAGACCCAGTACTTC,CSASATSGGRQETQYF
NA,NA,TRBV3-1,TRBJ2-2,TGTGCCAGCAGCCAAACCGACACCGGGGAGCTGTTTTTT,CASSQTDTGELFF
NA,TRBD2,TRBV5-1,TRBJ2-3,TGCGCCAGCACCCGGGGGGGAGGGCCAGATACGCAGTATTTT,CASTRGGGPDTQYF
few,NA,TRBV7-9,TRBJ1-2,TGTGCCAGCAGCTTAGCGGCGAGGGGAACTAACTATGGCTACACCTTC,CASSLAARGTNYGYTF
few,NA,TRBV27,TRBJ2-3,TGTGCCAGCAGTTTTTATTCGACTGCAGATACGCAGTATTTT,CASSFYSTADTQYF
many,NA,TRBV20-1,TRBJ1-4,TGCAGTGCAATCTCTTTCAGGGTGGATGAAAAACTGTTTTTT,CSAISFRVDEKLFF
NA,NA,TRBV10-3,TRBJ1-1,TGTGCCATCAGTGAGGGACTTCGGGTGGACACTGAAGCTTTCTTT,CAISEGLRVDTEAFF
NA,NA,TRBV6-1,TRBJ1-2,TGTGCCAGCAGTCGACCGGGAGTCTATGGCTACACCTTC,CASSRPGVYGYTF
NA,NA,TRBV4-1,TRBJ1-2,TGCGCCAGCAGCCAAGTTGGGGGCCCGGGGGGCTACACCTTC,CASSQVGGPGGYTF
few,NA,TRBV12-3/TRBV12-4,TRBJ1-6,TGTGCCAGCAGTTTACGGGACGGGAATTCACCCCTCCACTTT,CASSLRDGNSPLHF
few,NA,TRBV6-2/TRBV6-3,TRBJ2-1,TGTGCCAGCAGTTACTCGTTCGGGTACGATGAGCAGTTCTTC,CASSYSFGYDEQFF
NA,NA,TRBV11-2,TRBJ2-5,TGTGCCAGCAGCCTAGATCTCGTAGCGGCGCCCGAGGAGACCCAGTACTTC,CASSLDLVAAPEETQYF
few,TRBD1,TRBV4-1,TRBJ2-5,TGCGCCAGCAGCCACGCTGACAGGGGGCGAGGGTGGCGGGAGACCCAGTACTTC,CASSHADRGRGWRETQYF
NA,NA,TRBV12-3/TRBV12-4,TRBJ1-2,TGTGCCAGCAGCCTCTCACGGGGGGCCGGCGGCTACACCTTC,CASSLSRGAGGYTF
NA,TRBD1,TRBV6-5,TRBJ1-6,TGTGCCAGCAGTTACAACCCCTTATCGACAGGGGTTAAGGATTCACCCCTCCACTTT,CASSYNPLSTGVKDSPLHF
few,TRBD1,TRBV5-1,TRBJ1-2,TGCGCCAGCAGCCTTTGGGACAGAAACTATGGCTACACCTTC,CASSLWDRNYGYTF
few,NA,TRBV6-2/TRBV6-3,TRBJ2-1,TGTGCCAGCAGGCGGGGCGCTGAGCAGTTCTTC,CASRRGAEQFF
NA,NA,TRBV28,TRBJ1-5,TGTGCCAGCAGTCCCCCGGGACTACGAAATCAGCCCCAGCATTTT,CASSPPGLRNQPQHF
many,NA,TRBV7-8,TRBJ2-7,TGTGCCAGCCGGTCTGTGCGTTTGGACATCTCCTACGAGCAGTACTTC,CASRSVRLDISYEQYF
NA,NA,TRBV7-8,TRBJ1-1,TGTGCCAGCAGCTTAGGGATGATCGGTGGGGCTTTCTTT,CASSLGMIGGAFF
few,NA,TRBV2,TRBJ1-6,TGTGCCAGCATATTACAGTATAATTCACCCCTCCACTTT,CASILQYNSPLHF
NA,NA,TRBV24-1,TRBJ2-5,TGTGCCACCAGTGACCGCTCGACCATCCAAGAGACCCAGTACTTC,CATSDRSTIQETQYF
NA,TRBD2,TRBV9,TRBJ2-1,TGTGCCAGCAGCGTAGTGCCTAGCGGAAGGGAGCAGTTCTTC,CASSVVPSGREQFF
NA,NA,TRBV20-1,TRBJ1-5,TGCAGTGCTCCAGACCGAGGGAGCAATCAGCCCCAGCATTTT,CSAPDRGSNQPQHF
few,TRBD1,TRBV5-6,TRBJ2-3,TGTGCCAGCAGCTTAGGACAGGTTTTGACGGGAGATACGCAGTATTTT,CASSLGQVLTGDTQYF
NA,TRBD2,TRBV19,TRBJ2-7,TGTGCCAGTCAACTAGCGGGAGGCTACGAGCAGTACTTC,CASQLAGGYEQYF
few,NA,TRBV6-1,TRBJ1-5,TGTGCCAGCCGAGGAGGGGTTCGCAATCAGCCCCAGCATTTT,CASRGGVRNQPQHF
few,NA,TRBV30,TRBJ2-7,TGTGCCTGGAGTGTACTGGACAGTATATCCTACGAGCAGTACTTC,CAWSVLDSISYEQYF
many,NA,TRBV29-1,TRBJ2-5,TGCAGCGTTGCCACAGAGACCCAGTACTTC,CSVATETQYF
few,NA,TRBV12-3/TRBV12-4,TRBJ1-1,TGTGCCAGCAGTTTATATCGCGAGAACACTGAAGCTTTCTTT,CASSLYRENTEAFF
NA,NA,TRBV7-8,TRBJ1-4,TGTGCCAGCAGCTTAATTCCGATTAATGAAAAACTGTTTTTT,CASSLIPINEKLFF
few,NA,TRBV6-5,TRBJ1-2,TGTGCCAGCAGTTACGAGGGCAGCAGGGACCCCTATGGCTACACCTTC,CASSYEGSRDPYGYTF
few,NA,TRBV29-1,TRBJ2-5,TGCAGCGTTCCCACATGGGGGCGACGAGAGACCCAGTACTTC,CSVPTWGRRETQYF
few,NA,TRBV27,TRBJ1-1,TGTGCCAGCGGACCAATTTGGGGGAACACTGAAGCTTTCTTT,CASGPIWGNTEAFF
many,TRBD1,TRBV6-5,TRBJ1-2,TGTGCCAGCAGTTACTCGACAGGGGGCTATGGCTACACCTTC,CASSYSTGGYGYTF
once,NA,TRBV6-2/TRBV6-3,TRBJ1-5,TGTGCCAGGGGAAGGCAGGGCCTTAGCAATCAGCCCCAGCATTTT,CARGRQGLSNQPQHF
many,NA,TRBV7-2,TRBJ1-1,TGTGCCAGCAGCTTAGGAGACACGATGAACACTGAAGCTTTCTTT,CASSLGDTMNTEAFF
NA,TRBD2,TRBV5-1,TRBJ2-1,TGCGCCAGCAGATCCCGAGGACTAGCGCCCTACAATGAGCAGTTCTTC,CASRSRGLAPYNEQFF
NA,NA,TRBV5-1,TRBJ1-3,TGCGCCAGCAGCTTGGAAGGGGCGAGCTCTGGAAACACCATATATTTT,CASSLEGASSGNTIYF
NA,TRBD2,TRBV7-8,TRBJ2-1,TGTGCCAGCAGCTCGTCCTTGGGGGGGAGGTCCTACAATGAGCAGTTCTTC,CASSSSLGGRSYNEQFF
NA,NA,TRBV29-1,TRBJ2-7,TGCAGCGTTGGTTTCCGGGACAAGGCTTACGAGCAGTACTTC,CSVGFRDKAYEQYF
NA,TRBD2,TRBV20-1,TRBJ2-1,TGCAGTGGAAATAGCGGGAGTAGTTTCGATGAGCAGTTCTTC,CSGNSGSSFDEQFF
NA,NA,TRBV5-1,TRBJ2-5,TGCGCCAGCTTCGCCCGGGACGAGACCCAGTACTTC,CASFARDETQYF
NA,NA,TRBV5-1,TRBJ2-7,TGCGCCAGCAGCTTGCCCCACCCGGAGCAGTACTTC,CASSLPHPEQYF
few,TRBD2,TRBV6-5,TRBJ2-1,TGTGCCAGCAGTTACTCGTTGCCTAGCGGTACCTACAATGAGCAGTTCTTC,CASSYSLPSGTYNEQFF
NA,NA,TRBV19,TRBJ2-2,TGTGCCAGTAAGGTGGTCGTTCGCGGGAACACCGGGGAGCTGTTTTTT,CASKVVVRGNTGELFF